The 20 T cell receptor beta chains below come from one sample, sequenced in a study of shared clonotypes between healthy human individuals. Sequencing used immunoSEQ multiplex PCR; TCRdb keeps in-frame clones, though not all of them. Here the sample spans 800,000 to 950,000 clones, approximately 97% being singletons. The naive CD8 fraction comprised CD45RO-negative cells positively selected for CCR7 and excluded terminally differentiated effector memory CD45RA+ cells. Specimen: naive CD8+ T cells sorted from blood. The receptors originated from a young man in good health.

The CDR3 coding sequence is TGTGCCAGCAGCGTAGAAGGGACTAGCGGGAGAGATACGCAGTATTTT. Residues: CASSVEGTSGRDTQYF. This chain connects TRBV9 to TRBJ2-3; TRBD2 matches 14 bases. The V segment lost 0 bases and the J segment 5 bases; nucleotides outside the gene matches: 2. The length of the CDR3 is 16 residues. CDR1 SGDLS and CDR2 YYNGEE come from the germline V gene. Full variable domain (missing parts from reference TRBV9 and TRBJ2-3): DSGVTQTPKHLITATGQRVTLRCSPRSGDLSVYWYQQSLDQGLQFLIQYYNGEERAKGNILERFSAQQFPDLHSELNLSSLELGDSALYFCASSVEGTSGRDTQYFGPGTRLTVL.

The CDR3 reads CASSLALGLASEQYF. In nucleotides, the CDR3 is TGTGCCAGCAGCTTAGCCTTAGGACTAGCTAGCGAGCAGTACTTC. V usage is TRBV7-8 and J usage is TRBJ2-7; 8 bases match TRBD2. The CDR3 runs 15 residues. Germline CDR1 is SGHVS and CDR2 is FQNEAQ. Trimming at V came to 0 bases and at J to 6 bases, leaving 7 bases not matched to a gene.

The DNA for the CDR3 is TGTGCTAGTGGACCCCCGGACCTGCCCGTTGGTGATGAGCAGTTCTTC. Encoded protein: CASGPPDLPVGDEQFF. This chain links TRBV12-5 with TRBJ2-1, with D unresolved. V shed 6 bases and J shed 8 bases, with 23 bases lying between them. This CDR3 contains 16 residues. From germline, CDR1 is LGHNT and CDR2 FRNRAP.

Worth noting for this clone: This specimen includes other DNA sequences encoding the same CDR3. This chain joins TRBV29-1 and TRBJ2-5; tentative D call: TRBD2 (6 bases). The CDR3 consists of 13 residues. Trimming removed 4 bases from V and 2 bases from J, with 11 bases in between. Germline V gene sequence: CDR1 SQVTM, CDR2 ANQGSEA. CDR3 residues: CSVVLAVQETQYF. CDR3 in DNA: TGCAGCGTTGTATTAGCGGTACAAGAGACCCAGTACTTC.

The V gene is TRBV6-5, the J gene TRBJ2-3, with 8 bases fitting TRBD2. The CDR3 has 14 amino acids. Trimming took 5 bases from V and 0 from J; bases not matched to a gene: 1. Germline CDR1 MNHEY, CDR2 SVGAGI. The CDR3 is CASSQRESTDTQYF. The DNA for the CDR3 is TGTGCCAGCAGTCAGCGGGAGAGCACAGATACGCAGTATTTT.

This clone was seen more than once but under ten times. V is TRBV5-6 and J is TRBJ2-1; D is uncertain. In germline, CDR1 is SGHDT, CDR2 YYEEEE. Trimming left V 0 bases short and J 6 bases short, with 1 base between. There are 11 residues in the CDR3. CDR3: CASSLANEQFF. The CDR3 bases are TGTGCCAGCAGCTTGGCCAATGAGCAGTTCTTC.

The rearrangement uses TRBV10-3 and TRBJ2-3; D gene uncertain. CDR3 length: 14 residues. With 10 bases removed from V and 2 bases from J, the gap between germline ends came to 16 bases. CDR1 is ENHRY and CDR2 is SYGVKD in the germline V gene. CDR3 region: CANRASVDTDTQYF. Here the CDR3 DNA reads TGTGCCAACAGAGCAAGCGTAGACACAGATACGCAGTATTTT.

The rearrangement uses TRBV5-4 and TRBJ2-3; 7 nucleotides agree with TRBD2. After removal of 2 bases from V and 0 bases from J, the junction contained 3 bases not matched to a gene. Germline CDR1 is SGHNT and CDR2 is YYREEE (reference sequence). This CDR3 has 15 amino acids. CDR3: CASSFRTRSTDTQYF. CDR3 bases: TGTGCCAGCAGCTTTCGGACTAGAAGCACAGATACGCAGTATTTT.

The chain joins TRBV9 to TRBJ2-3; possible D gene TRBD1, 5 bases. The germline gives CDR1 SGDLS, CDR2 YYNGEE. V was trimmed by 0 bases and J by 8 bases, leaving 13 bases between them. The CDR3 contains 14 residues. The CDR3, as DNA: TGTGCCAGCAGCGTAGATAGTAGGGGTGGTACGCAGTATTTT. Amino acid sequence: CASSVDSRGGTQYF.

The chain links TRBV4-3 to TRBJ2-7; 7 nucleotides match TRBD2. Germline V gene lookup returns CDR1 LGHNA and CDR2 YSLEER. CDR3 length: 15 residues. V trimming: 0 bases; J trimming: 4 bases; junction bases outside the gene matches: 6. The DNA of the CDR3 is TGCGCCAGCAGCCAAGATTTGGCGGGGGTGTACGAGCAGTACTTC. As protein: CASSQDLAGVYEQYF.

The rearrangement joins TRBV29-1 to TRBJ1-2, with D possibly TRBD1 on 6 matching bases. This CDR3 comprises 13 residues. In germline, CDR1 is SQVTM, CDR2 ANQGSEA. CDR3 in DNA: TGCAGAACCGACGGGGGCCATGACTATGGCTACACCTTC. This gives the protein CRTDGGHDYGYTF. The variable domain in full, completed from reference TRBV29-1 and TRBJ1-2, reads SAVISQKPSRDICQRGTSLTIQCQVDSQVTMMFWYRQQPGQSLTLIATANQGSEATYESGFVIDKFPISRPNLTFSTLTVSNMSPEDSSIYLCRTDGGHDYGYTFGSGTRLTVV.

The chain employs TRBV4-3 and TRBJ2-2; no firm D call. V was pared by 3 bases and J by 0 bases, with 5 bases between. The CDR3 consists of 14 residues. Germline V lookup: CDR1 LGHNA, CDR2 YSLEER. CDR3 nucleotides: TGCGCCAGCAGCCAGAGATCGAACACCGGGGAGCTGTTTTTT. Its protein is CASSQRSNTGELFF.

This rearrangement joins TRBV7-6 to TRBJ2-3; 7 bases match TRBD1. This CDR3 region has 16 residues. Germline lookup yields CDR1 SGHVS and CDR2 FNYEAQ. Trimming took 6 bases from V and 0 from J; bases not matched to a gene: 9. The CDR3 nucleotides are TGTGCCAGCAGAGCCGAAGGGGGCTCTAGCACAGATACGCAGTATTTT. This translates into CASRAEGGSSTDTQYF. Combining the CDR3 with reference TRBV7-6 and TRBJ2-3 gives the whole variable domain GAGVSQSPRYKVTKRGQDVALRCDPISGHVSLYWYRQALGQGPEFLTYFNYEAQQDKSGLPNDRFSAERPEGSISTLTIQRTEQRDSAMYRCASRAEGGSSTDTQYFGPGTRLTVL.

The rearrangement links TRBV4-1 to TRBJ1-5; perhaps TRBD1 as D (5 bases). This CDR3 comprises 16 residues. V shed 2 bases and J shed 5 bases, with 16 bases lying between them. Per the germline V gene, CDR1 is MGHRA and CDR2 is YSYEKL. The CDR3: CASSQSEGGAYQPQHF. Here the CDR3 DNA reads TGCGCCAGCAGCCAAAGTGAGGGAGGGGCCTATCAGCCCCAGCATTTT.

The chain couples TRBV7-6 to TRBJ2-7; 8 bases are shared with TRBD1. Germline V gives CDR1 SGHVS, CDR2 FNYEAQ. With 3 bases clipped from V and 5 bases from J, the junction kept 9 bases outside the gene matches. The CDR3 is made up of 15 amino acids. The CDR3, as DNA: TGTGCCAGCAGCTTTCAGCACAGGGGGTTGGACGAGCAGTACTTC. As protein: CASSFQHRGLDEQYF.

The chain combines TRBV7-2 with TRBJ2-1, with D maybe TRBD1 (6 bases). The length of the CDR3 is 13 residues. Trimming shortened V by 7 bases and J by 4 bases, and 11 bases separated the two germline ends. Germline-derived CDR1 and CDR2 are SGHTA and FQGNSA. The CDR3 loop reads CASNARGYNEQFF. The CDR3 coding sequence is TGTGCCAGCAACGCGAGGGGGTACAATGAGCAGTTCTTC. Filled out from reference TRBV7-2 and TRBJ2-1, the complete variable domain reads GAGVSQSPSNKVTEKGKDVELRCDPISGHTALYWYRQSLGQGLEFLIYFQGNSAPDKSGLPSDRFSAERTGGSVSTLTIQRTQQEDSAVYLCASNARGYNEQFFGPGTRLTVL.

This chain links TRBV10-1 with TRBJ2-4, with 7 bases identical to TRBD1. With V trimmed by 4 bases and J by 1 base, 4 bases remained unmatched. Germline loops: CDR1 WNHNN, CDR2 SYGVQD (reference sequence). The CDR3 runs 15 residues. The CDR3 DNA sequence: TGCGCCAGCAGTGCGGGGACAGACGCCAAAAACATTCAGTACTTC. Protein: CASSAGTDAKNIQYF.

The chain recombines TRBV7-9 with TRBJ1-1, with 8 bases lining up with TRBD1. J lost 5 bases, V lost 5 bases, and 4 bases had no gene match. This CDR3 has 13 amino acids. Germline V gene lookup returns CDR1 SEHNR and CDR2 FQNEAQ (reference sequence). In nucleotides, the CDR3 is TGTGCCAGCAGCCCGACAGGGGAGACTGAAGCTTTCTTT. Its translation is CASSPTGETEAFF.

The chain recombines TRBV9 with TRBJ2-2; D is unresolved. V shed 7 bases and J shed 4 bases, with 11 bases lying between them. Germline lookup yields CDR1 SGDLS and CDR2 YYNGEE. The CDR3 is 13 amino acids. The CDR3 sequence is CASGTISTGELFF. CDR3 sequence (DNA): TGTGCCAGCGGAACTATATCCACCGGGGAGCTGTTTTTT.

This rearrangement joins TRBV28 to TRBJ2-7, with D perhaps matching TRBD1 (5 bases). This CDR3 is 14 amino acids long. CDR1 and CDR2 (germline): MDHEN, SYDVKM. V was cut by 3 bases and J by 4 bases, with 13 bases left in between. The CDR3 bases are TGTGCCAGCAGTTTTGAAGGGGTTCAATACGAGCAGTACTTC. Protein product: CASSFEGVQYEQYF.